This paragraph covers one TCR beta chain sequence. Its specificity is not known. CDR3 size: 13 residues. Trimming left V 4 bases short and J 3 bases short, with 7 bases between. Germline assignment: CDR1 LGHNA and CDR2 YNFKEQ. Lactation, pregnancy, other autoimmune disease or uncontrolled infection excluded patients. What was amplified from RNA transcripts were TCR beta CDR3 regions. The primer set for the first-round RT-PCR of the TCR CDR3 was HTBI. Using its own MiXCR run on the multiplex PCR reads, TCRdb lists one record per CDR3 protein. The sample yields around 200,000 distinct CDR3 sequences, over 15% seen once. The record originates from a study of T cells in Graves' hyperthyroidism and ophthalmopathy. Points from the study as a whole: Ophthalmopathy prediction by the model preceded onset by a median approximately six months.

This rearrangement joins TRBV4-2 to TRBJ1-3, with TRBD1 as a possible D gene (5 bases). The sample was blood. The receptor comes from a woman aged 50 to 60 with Graves' hyperthyroidism. This CDR3 reads CASSPGGGNTIYF. The DNA for the CDR3 is TGTGCCAGCAGCCCGGGGGGTGGAAACACCATATATTTT.